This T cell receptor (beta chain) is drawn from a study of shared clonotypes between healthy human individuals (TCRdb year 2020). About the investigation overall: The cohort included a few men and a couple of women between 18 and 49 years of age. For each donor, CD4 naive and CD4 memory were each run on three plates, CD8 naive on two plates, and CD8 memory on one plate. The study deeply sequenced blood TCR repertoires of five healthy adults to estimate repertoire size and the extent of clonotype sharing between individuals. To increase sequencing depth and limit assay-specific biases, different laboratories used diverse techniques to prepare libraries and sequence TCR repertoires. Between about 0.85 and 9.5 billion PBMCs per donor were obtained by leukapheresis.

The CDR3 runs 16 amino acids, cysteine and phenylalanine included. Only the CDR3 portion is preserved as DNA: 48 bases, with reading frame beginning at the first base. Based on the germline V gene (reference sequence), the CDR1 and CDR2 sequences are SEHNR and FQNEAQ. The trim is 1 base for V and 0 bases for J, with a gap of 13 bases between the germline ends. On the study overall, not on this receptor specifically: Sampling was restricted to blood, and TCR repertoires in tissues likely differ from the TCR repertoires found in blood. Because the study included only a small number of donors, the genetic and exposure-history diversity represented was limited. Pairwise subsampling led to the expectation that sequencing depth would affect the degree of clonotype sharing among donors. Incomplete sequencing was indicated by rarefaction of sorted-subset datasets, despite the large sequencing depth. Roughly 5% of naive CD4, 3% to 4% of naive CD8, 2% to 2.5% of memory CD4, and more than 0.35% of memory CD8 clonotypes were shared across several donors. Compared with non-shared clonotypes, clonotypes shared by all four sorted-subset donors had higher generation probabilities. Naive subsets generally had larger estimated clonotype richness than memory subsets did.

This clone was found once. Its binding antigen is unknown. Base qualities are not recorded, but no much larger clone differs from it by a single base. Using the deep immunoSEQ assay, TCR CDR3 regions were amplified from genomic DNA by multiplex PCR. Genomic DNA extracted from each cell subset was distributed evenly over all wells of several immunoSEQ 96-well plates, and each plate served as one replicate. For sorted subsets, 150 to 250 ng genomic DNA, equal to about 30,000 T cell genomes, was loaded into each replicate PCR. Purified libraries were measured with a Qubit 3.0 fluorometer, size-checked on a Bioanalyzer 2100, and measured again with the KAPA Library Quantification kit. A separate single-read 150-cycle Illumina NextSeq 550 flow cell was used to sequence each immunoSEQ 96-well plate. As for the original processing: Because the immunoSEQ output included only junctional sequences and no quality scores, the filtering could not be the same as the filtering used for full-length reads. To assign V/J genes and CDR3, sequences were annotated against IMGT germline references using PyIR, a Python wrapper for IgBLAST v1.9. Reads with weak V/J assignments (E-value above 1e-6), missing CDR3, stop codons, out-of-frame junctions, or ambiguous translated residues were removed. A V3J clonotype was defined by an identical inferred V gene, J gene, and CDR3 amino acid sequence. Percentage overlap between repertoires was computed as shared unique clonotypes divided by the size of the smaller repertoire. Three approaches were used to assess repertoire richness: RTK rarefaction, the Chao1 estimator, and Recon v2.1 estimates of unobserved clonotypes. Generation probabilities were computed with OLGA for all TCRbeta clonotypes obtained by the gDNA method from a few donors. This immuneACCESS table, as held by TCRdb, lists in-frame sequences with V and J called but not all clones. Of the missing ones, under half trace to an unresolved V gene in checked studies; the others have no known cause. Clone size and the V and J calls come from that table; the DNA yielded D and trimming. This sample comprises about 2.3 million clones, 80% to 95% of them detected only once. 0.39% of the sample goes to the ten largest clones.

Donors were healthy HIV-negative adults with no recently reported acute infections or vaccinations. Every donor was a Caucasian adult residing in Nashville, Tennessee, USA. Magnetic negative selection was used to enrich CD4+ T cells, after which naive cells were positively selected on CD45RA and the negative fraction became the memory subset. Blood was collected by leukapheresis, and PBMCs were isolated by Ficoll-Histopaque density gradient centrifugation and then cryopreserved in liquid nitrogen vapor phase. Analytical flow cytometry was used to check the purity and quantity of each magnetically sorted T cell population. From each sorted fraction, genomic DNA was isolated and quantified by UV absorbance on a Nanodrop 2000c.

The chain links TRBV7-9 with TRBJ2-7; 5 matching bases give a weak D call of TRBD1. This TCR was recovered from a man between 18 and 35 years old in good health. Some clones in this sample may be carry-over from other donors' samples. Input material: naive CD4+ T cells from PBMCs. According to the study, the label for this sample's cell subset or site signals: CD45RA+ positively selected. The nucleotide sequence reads TGTGCCAGCAGCTTAGAGGGGAAGGGTAACTCCTACGAGCAGTACTTC. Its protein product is CASSLEGKGNSYEQYF.